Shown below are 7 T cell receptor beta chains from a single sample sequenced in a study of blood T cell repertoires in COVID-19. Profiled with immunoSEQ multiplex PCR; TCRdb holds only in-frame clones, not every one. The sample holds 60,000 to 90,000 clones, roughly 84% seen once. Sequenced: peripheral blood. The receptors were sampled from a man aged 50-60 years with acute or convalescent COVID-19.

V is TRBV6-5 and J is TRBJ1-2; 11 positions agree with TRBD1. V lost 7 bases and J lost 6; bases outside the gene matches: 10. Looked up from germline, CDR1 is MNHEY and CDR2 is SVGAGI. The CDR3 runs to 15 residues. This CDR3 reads CASTTGQGAYDGYTF. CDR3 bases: TGTGCCAGCACAACTGGACAGGGGGCGTATGATGGCTACACCTTC.

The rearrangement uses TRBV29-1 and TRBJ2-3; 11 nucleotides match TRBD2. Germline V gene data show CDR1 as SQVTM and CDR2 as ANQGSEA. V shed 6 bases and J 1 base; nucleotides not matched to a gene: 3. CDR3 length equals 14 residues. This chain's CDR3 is CSVVLAGGTDTQYF. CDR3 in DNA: TGCAGCGTGGTACTAGCGGGGGGCACAGATACGCAGTATTTT.

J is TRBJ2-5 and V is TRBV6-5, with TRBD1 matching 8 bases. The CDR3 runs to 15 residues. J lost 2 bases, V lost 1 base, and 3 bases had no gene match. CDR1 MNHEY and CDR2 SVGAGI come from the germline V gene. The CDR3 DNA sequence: TGTGCCAGCAGTTACTACAGGGGGATACAAGAGACCCAGTACTTC. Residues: CASSYYRGIQETQYF.

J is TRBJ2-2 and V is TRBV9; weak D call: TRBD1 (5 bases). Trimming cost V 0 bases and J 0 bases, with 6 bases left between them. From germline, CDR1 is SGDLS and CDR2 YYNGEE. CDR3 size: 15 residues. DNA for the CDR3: TGTGCCAGCAGCGTAGCCAGGGCGAACACCGGGGAGCTGTTTTTT. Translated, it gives CASSVARANTGELFF.

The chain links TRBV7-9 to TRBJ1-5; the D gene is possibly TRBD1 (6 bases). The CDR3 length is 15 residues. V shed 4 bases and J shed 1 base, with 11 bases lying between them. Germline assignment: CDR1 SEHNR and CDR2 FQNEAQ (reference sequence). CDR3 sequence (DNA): TGTGCCAGCAGCTCCACAGGGAAAAGCAATCAGCCCCAGCATTTT. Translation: CASSSTGKSNQPQHF.

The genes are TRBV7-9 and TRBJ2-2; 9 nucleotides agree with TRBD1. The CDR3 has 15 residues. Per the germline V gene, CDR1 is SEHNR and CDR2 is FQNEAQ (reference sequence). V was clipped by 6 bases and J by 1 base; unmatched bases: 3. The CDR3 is CASRQGQGNTGELFF. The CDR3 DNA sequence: TGTGCCAGCAGGCAGGGACAGGGGAACACCGGGGAGCTGTTTTTT. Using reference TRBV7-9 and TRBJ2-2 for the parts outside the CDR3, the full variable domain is DTGVSQNPRHKITKRGQNVTFRCDPISEHNRLYWYRQTLGQGPEFLTYFQNEAQLEKSRLLSDRFSAERPKGSFSTLEIQRTEQGDSAMYLCASRQGQGNTGELFFGEGSRLTVL.

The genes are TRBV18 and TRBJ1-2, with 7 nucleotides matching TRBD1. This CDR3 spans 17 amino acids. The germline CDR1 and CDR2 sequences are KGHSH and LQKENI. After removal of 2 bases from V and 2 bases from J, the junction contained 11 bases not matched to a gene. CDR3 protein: CASSPTTRGQINYGYTF. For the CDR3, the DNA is TGTGCCAGCTCACCAACTACACGGGGACAGATCAACTATGGCTACACCTTC.